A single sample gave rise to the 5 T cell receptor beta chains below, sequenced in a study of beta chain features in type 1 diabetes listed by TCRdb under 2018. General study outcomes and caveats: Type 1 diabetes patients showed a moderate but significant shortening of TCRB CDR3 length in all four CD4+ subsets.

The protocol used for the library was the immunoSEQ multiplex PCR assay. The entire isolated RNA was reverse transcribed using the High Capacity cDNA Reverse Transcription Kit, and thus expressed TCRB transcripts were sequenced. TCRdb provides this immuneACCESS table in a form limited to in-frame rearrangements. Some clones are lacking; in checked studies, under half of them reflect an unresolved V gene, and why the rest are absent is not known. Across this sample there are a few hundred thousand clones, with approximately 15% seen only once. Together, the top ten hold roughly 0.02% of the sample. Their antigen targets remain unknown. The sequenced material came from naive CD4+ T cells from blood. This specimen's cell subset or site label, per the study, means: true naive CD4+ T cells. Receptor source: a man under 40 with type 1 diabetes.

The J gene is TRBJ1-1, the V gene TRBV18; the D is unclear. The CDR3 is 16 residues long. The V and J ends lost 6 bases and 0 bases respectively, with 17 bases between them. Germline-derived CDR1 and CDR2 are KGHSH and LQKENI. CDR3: CASSPGWAQMNTEAFF. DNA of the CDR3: TGTGCCAGCTCGCCGGGGTGGGCACAGATGAACACTGAAGCTTTCTTT.

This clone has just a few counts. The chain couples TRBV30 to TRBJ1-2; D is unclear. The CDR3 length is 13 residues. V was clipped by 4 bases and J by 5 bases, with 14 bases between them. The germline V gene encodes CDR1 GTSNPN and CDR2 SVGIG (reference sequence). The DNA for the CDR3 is TGTGCCTGGAAGGAGTTGATAGGATATGGCTACACCTTC. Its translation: CAWKELIGYGYTF.

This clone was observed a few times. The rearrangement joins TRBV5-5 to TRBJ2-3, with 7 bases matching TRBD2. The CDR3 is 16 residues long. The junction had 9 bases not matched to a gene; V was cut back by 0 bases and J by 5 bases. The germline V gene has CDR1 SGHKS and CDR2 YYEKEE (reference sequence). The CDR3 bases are TGTGCCAGCAGCTTGGAGCCGGGACTAACAAGAGATACGCAGTATTTT. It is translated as CASSLEPGLTRDTQYF.

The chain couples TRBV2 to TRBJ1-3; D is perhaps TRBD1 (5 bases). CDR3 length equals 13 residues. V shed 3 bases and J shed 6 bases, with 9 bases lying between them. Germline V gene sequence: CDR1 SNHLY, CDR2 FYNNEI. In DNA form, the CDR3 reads TGTGCCAGCAGTGACGCAGGGTCAAACACCATATATTTT. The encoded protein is CASSDAGSNTIYF.

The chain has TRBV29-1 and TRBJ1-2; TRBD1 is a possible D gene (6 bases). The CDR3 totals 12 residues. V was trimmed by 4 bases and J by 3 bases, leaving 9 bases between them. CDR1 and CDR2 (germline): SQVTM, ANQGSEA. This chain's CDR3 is CSVVRTDYGYTF. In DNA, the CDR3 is TGCAGCGTTGTCCGGACAGACTATGGCTACACCTTC.